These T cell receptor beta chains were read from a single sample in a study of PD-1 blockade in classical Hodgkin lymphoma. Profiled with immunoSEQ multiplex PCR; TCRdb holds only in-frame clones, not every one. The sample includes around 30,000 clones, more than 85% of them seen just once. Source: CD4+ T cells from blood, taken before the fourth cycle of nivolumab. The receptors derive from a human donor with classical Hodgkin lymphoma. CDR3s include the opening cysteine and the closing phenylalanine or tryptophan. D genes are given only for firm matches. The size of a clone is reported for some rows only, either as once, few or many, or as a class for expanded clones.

CASSSRDRGSDEQFF | TGTGCCAGCAGCTCTCGGGACCGCGGGAGCGATGAGCAGTTCTTC | - | TRBJ2-1 | TRBD2 | TRBV7-3
CASSSGTSGRGDNEQFF | TGTGCCAGCAGCTCCGGGACTAGCGGGAGGGGTGACAATGAGCAGTTCTTC | few | TRBJ2-1 | TRBD2 | TRBV5-6
CASSLSAGHSYEQYF | TGTGCCAGCAGTCTTTCAGCGGGACACTCCTACGAGCAGTACTTC | - | TRBJ2-7 | - | TRBV28
CASSPPRVETQYF | TGTGCCAGCAGTCCCCCAAGGGTTGAGACCCAGTACTTC | - | TRBJ2-5 | - | TRBV6-6
CASRLVPRTTNTGELFF | TGTGCAAGTCGCTTAGTGCCTCGGACAACGAACACCGGGGAGCTGTTTTTT | - | TRBJ2-2 | - | TRBV12-2
CASSYTSGRELFF | TGTGCCAGCAGCTACACTAGCGGGAGGGAGCTGTTTTTT | - | TRBJ2-2 | TRBD2 | TRBV7-2
CASSMRGGLYNEQFF | TGTGCCAGTAGTATGAGAGGGGGCCTCTACAATGAGCAGTTCTTC | - | TRBJ2-1 | TRBD1 | TRBV19
CAWIPGRDGYTF | TGTGCCTGGATTCCAGGGAGGGATGGCTACACCTTC | - | TRBJ1-2 | - | TRBV30
CASRPGAGTGSYEQYF | TGTGCCAGCAGACCCGGAGCCGGGACAGGCTCCTACGAGCAGTACTTC | few | TRBJ2-7 | TRBD1 | TRBV7-9
CASSWRNIQYF | TGTGCCAGCAGCTGGAGGAACATTCAGTACTTC | - | TRBJ2-4 | - | TRBV5-4
CASSPRAIAGANTGELFF | TGTGCCAGCTCACCCCGGGCGATAGCGGGGGCGAACACCGGGGAGCTGTTTTTT | - | TRBJ2-2 | TRBD2 | TRBV18
CASSLGGRVSNQPQHF | TGTGCCAGCAGTTTAGGTGGCAGGGTGAGTAATCAGCCCCAGCATTTT | - | TRBJ1-5 | - | TRBV27
CASSDLTGVRPNEQFF | TGCGCCAGCAGTGATCTAACGGGAGTTAGACCTAATGAGCAGTTCTTC | - | TRBJ2-1 | - | TRBV10-1
CAWSPGQYGYTF | TGTGCCTGGAGCCCGGGACAGTATGGCTACACCTTC | - | TRBJ1-2 | TRBD1 | TRBV30
CSVPQTGVYGYTF | TGCAGCGTCCCACAGACAGGAGTCTATGGCTACACCTTC | - | TRBJ1-2 | - | TRBV29-1
CASSIATNEKLFF | TGCGCCAGCTCAATCGCAACTAATGAAAAACTGTTTTTT | - | TRBJ1-4 | - | TRBV10-1
CASSAWGWETQYF | TGTGCCAGCAGTGCGTGGGGGTGGGAGACCCAGTACTTC | - | TRBJ2-5 | - | TRBV6-5
CASSHRQVTTDTQYF | TGTGCCAGCAGCCATCGACAGGTTACCACAGATACGCAGTATTTT | - | TRBJ2-3 | - | TRBV11-2
CASRARGKGMAEAFF | TGTGCCAGCAGGGCTAGGGGGAAGGGGATGGCTGAAGCTTTCTTT | - | TRBJ1-1 | - | TRBV28
CASSIDLGTAYEQYF | TGTGCCAGTAGTATAGATCTGGGGACAGCCTACGAGCAGTACTTC | - | TRBJ2-7 | TRBD1 | TRBV19
CASSPTRGAPMEKLFF | TGTGCCAGCTCTCCGACTCGGGGGGCCCCTATGGAAAAACTGTTTTTT | - | TRBJ1-4 | - | TRBV18
CASSFGGWGEQYF | TGTGCCAGCAGTTTCGGGGGCTGGGGCGAGCAGTACTTC | - | TRBJ2-7 | - | TRBV27
CASSGDPTGASYEQYF | TGTGCCAGTAGTGGTGATCCGACAGGGGCCTCCTACGAGCAGTACTTC | - | TRBJ2-7 | TRBD1 | TRBV19
CASSQSRGGEQFF | TGTGCCAGCAGCCAGAGCCGGGGGGGCGAGCAGTTCTTC | - | TRBJ2-1 | TRBD2 | TRBV14
CASSSRGGAKYEQYF | TGTGCCAGCAGTAGCCGCGGGGGGGCGAAGTACGAGCAGTACTTC | - | TRBJ2-7 | TRBD2 | TRBV6-5
CASSLSQGNGYTF | TGTGCCAGCAGCTTAAGCCAGGGGAATGGCTACACCTTC | - | TRBJ1-2 | - | TRBV7-3
CAWMGGQNTGELFF | TGTGCCTGGATGGGAGGGCAGAACACCGGGGAGCTGTTTTTT | - | TRBJ2-2 | TRBD2 | TRBV30
CASSFGTGYNEQFF | TGTGCCAGCAGCTTCGGGACAGGATACAATGAGCAGTTCTTC | - | TRBJ2-1 | TRBD1 | TRBV5-4
CSVQGSGANVLTF | TGCAGCGTTCAGGGTTCTGGGGCCAACGTCCTGACTTTC | - | TRBJ2-6 | - | TRBV29-1
CASSQWGLETQYF | TGTGCCAGCAGCCAATGGGGGCTAGAGACCCAGTACTTC | - | TRBJ2-5 | - | TRBV14
CASSLGRTPPQQYF | TGCGCCAGCAGCCTGGGACGGACCCCGCCTCAGCAGTACTTC | - | TRBJ2-7 | - | TRBV5-1
CASSLGSFGTGGGYTF | TGTGCCAGCAGTTTAGGATCCTTCGGGACAGGGGGTGGCTACACCTTC | - | TRBJ1-2 | TRBD1 | TRBV27
CAWSVEGGGGYEQYF | TGTGCCTGGAGTGTAGAGGGCGGAGGAGGCTACGAGCAGTACTTC | - | TRBJ2-7 | - | TRBV30
CASRLTSTSSYEQYF | TGTGCCAGCAGACTGACCTCGACCAGCTCCTACGAGCAGTACTTC | - | TRBJ2-7 | - | TRBV27
CAWSPTLRRNTEAFF | TGTGCCTGGAGTCCGACCCTTCGGAGGAACACTGAAGCTTTCTTT | - | TRBJ1-1 | - | TRBV30
CASSLGTGTDTQYF | TGTGCCAGCAGCTTAGGGACGGGCACAGATACGCAGTATTTT | - | TRBJ2-3 | - | TRBV7-3
CASSTGGGANVLTF | TGTGCCAGCAGTACTGGGGGTGGGGCCAACGTCCTGACTTTC | - | TRBJ2-6 | - | TRBV7-9
CASRLGVRSGNTIYF | TGTGCCAGCCGTTTGGGGGTGAGAAGTGGAAACACCATATATTTT | - | TRBJ1-3 | - | TRBV27
CSVVDRVMNTEAFF | TGCAGCGTTGTGGACAGGGTCATGAACACTGAAGCTTTCTTT | once | TRBJ1-1 | TRBD1 | TRBV29-1
CASSQGQGTYNEQFF | TGCGCCAGCAGCCAGGGACAGGGCACGTACAATGAGCAGTTCTTC | - | TRBJ2-1 | TRBD1 | TRBV5-1
CASSFIDRPNTEAFF | TGTGCCAGCAGTTTTATAGACAGACCGAACACTGAAGCTTTCTTT | - | TRBJ1-1 | - | TRBV28
CASSIRGWGTDTQYF | TGTGCCAGTAGTATTCGAGGGTGGGGCACAGATACGCAGTATTTT | - | TRBJ2-3 | - | TRBV19
CASSFQTTVRGDTQYF | TGCGCCAGCAGCTTCCAAACGACGGTACGGGGCGATACGCAGTATTTT | - | TRBJ2-3 | - | TRBV5-1